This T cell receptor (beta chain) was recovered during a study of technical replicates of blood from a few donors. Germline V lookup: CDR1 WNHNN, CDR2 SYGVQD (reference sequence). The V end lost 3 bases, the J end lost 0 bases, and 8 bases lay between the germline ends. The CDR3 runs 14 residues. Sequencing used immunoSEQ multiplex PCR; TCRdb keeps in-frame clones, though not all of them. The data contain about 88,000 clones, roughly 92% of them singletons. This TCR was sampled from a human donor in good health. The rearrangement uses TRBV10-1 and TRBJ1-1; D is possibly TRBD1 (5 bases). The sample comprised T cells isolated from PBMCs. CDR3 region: CASSEDSLNTEAFF. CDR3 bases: TGCGCCAGCAGTGAAGACAGTTTGAACACTGAAGCTTTCTTT.